This T cell receptor beta chain was recovered during a study of spatial heterogeneity in lung cancer. The time point was: sample taken at primary tumor resection. No cells were sorted before sequencing. The whole RNA sequenced was extracted from tumor, nontumor lung or frozen PBMC. The CDR3 loop spans 13 amino acids. Trimming shortened V by 3 bases and J by 3 bases, and 8 bases separated the two germline ends. A unique molecular identifier was carried by every single TCR cDNA molecule. TCRdb analysed the 5' RACE reads with MiXCR anew, one entry per CDR3 protein. In the table there are 7,500 to 9,500 distinct CDR3 sequences, 6.5% to 8% of which are singletons. This clonotype was counted ten times or more.

The material sequenced was PBMCs, taken at surgery. This chain joins TRBV12-3 or TRBV12-4 and TRBJ1-1; D remains unclear. The sequence was collected from a female donor with early-stage non-small cell lung cancer. CDR3 sequence reads: CASSFHPDTEAFF. CDR3 DNA sequence: TGTGCCAGCAGTTTTCACCCTGACACTGAAGCTTTCTTT.